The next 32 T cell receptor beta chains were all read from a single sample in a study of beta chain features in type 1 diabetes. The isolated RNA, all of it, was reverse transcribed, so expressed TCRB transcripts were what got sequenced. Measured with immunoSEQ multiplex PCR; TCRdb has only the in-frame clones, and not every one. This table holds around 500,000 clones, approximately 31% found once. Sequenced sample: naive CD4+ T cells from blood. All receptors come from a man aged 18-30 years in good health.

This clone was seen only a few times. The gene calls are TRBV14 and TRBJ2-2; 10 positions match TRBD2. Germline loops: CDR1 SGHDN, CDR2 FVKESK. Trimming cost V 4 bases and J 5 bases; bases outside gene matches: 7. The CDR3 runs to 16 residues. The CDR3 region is CASSLRTSGSTGELFF. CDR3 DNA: TGTGCCAGCAGCCTTAGGACTAGCGGATCAACCGGGGAGCTGTTTTTT.

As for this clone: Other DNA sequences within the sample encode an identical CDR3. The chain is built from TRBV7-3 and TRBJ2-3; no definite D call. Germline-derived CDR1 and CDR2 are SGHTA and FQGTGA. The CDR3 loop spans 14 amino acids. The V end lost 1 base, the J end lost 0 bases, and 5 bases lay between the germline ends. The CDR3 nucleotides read TGTGCCAGCAGCTTAAGCCGAAGCACAGATACGCAGTATTTT. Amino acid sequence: CASSLSRSTDTQYF.

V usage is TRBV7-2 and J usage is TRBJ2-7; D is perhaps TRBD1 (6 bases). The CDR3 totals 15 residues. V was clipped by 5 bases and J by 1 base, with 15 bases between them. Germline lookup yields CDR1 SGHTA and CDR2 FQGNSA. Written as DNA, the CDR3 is TGTGCCAGCAGCCCTTTTCAGGGGCTATCCTACGAGCAGTACTTC. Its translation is CASSPFQGLSYEQYF. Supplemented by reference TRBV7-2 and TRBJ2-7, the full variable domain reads GAGVSQSPSNKVTEKGKDVELRCDPISGHTALYWYRQSLGQGLEFLIYFQGNSAPDKSGLPSDRFSAERTGGSVSTLTIQRTQQEDSAVYLCASSPFQGLSYEQYFGPGTRLTVT.

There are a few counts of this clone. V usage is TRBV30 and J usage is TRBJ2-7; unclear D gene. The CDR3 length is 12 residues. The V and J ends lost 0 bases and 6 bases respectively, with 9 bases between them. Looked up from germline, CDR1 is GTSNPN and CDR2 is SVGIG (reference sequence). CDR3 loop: CAWSVLGPEQYF. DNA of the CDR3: TGTGCCTGGAGTGTACTGGGTCCCGAGCAGTACTTC.

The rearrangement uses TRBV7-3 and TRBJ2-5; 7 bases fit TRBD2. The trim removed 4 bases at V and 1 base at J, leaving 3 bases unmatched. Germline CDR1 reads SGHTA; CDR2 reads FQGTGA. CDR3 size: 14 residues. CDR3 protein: CASSSSSGQETQYF. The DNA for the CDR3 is TGTGCCAGCAGCTCCTCTAGCGGCCAAGAGACCCAGTACTTC.

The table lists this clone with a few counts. The CDR3 DNA follows: TGTGCCAGCAGCTTATCTAGGGGCCCCAATGAGCAGTTCTTC. Protein: CASSLSRGPNEQFF. The V call is TRBV7-2, the J call TRBJ2-1; weak D call: TRBD1 (5 bases). Trimming took off 2 bases at V and 6 bases at J, with 11 bases between the two ends. There are 14 residues in the CDR3. The V gene's germline CDR1 is SGHTA and CDR2 FQGNSA.

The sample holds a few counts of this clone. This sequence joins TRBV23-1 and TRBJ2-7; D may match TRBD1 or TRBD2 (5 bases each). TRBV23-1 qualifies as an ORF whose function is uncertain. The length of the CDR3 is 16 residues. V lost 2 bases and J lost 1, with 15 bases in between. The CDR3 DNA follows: TGCGCCAGCAGTCAACCGGTAGGGACGCGATCCTACGAGCAGTACTTC. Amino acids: CASSQPVGTRSYEQYF.

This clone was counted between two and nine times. CDR3 DNA: TGTGCCAGCAGTCGCGGGACACCTCTCGAAGAGACCCAGTACTTC. This sequence encodes CASSRGTPLEETQYF. The chain has TRBV28 and TRBJ2-5, with D perhaps given as TRBD1 or TRBD2 (6 bases each). The CDR3 runs to 15 residues. Germline CDR1 reads MDHEN; CDR2 reads SYDVKM. Trimming stripped 5 bases from V and 3 bases from J, with 16 bases between.

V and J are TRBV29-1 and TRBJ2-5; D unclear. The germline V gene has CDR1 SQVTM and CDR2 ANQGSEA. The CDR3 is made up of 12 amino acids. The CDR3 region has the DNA TGCACCACAACTGAAGGATTTGAGACCCAGTACTTC. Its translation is CTTTEGFETQYF.

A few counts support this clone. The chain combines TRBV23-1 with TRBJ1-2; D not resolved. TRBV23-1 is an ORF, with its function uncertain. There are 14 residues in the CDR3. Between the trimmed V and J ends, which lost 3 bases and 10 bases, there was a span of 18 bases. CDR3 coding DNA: TGCGCCAGCAGTCATCCCGTCGGTTCGGGCCCCTACACCTTC. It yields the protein CASSHPVGSGPYTF.

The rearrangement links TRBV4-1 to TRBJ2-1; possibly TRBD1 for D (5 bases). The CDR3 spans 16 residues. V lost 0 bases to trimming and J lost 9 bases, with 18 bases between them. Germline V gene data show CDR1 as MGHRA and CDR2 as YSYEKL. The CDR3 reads CASSQDIRAGVGEQFF. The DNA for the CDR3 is TGCGCCAGCAGCCAAGATATCAGGGCAGGAGTTGGTGAGCAGTTCTTC.

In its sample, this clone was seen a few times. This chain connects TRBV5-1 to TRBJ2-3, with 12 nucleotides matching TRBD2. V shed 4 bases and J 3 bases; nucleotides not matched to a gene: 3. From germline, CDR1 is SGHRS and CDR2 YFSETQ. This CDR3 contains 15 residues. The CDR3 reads CASSLLAGGTDTQYF. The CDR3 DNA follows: TGCGCCAGCAGCCTCCTAGCGGGAGGGACAGATACGCAGTATTTT.

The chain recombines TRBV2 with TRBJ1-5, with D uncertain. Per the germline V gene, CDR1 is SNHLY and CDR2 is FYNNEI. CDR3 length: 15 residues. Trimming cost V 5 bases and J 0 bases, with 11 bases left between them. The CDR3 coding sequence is TGTGCCAGCAGTCGCGGTGATAGTAGCAATCAGCCCCAGCATTTT. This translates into CASSRGDSSNQPQHF. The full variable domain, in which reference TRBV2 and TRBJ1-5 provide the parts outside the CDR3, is EPEVTQTPSHQVTQMGQEVILRCVPISNHLYFYWYRQILGQKVEFLVSFYNNEISEKSEIFDDQFSVERPDGSNFTLKIRSTKLEDSAMYFCASSRGDSSNQPQHFGDGTRLSIL.

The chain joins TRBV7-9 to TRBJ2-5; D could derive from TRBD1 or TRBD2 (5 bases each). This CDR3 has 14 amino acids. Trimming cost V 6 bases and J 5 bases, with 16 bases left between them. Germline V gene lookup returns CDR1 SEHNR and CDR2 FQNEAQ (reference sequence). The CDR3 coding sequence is TGTGCCAGCAGGCCCTCGGGGACGGGGGAGACCCAGTACTTC. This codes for CASRPSGTGETQYF. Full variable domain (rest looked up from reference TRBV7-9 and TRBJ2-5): DTGVSQNPRHKITKRGQNVTFRCDPISEHNRLYWYRQTLGQGPEFLTYFQNEAQLEKSRLLSDRFSAERPKGSFSTLEIQRTEQGDSAMYLCASRPSGTGETQYFGPGTRLLVL.

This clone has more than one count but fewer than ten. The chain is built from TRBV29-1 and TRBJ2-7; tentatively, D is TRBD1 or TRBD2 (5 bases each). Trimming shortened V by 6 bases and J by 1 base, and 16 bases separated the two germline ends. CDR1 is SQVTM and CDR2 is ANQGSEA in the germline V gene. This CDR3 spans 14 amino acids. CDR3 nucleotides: TGCAGCGTGACAAACCGGGACGGATCCTACGAGCAGTACTTC. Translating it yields CSVTNRDGSYEQYF.

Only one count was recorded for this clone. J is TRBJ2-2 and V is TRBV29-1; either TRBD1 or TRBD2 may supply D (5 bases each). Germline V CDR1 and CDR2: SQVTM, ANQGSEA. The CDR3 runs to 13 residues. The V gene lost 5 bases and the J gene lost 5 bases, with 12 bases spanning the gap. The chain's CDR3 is CSVSRDLTGELFF. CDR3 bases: TGCAGCGTTTCCAGGGACCTTACCGGGGAGCTGTTTTTT.

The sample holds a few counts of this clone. DNA of the CDR3: TGTGCCAGCAGCCCTCGACAGGTCGGTGAAGCTTTCTTT. Translation: CASSPRQVGEAFF. J is TRBJ1-1 and V is TRBV6-1; TRBD1 might be the D (6 bases). Trimming took off 6 bases at V and 7 bases at J, with 15 bases between the two ends. The CDR3 contains 13 residues. Germline V gene lookup returns CDR1 MNHNS and CDR2 SASEGT.

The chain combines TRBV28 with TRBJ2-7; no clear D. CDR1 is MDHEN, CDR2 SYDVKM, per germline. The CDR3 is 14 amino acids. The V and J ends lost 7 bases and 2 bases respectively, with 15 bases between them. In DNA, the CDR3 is TGTGCCAGCACCACCATCCCCAGGACCTACGAGCAGTACTTC. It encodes CASTTIPRTYEQYF.

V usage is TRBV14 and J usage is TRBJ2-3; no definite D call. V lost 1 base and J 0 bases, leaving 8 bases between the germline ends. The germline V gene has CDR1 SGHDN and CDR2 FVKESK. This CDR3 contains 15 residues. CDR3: CASSQGPASTDTQYF. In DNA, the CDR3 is TGTGCCAGCAGCCAAGGTCCGGCTAGCACAGATACGCAGTATTTT.

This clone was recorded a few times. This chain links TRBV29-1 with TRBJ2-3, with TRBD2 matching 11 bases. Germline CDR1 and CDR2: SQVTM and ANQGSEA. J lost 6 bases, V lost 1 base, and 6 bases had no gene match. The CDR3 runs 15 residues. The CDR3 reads CSVEVFSGRGDTQYF. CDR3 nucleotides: TGCAGCGTTGAAGTGTTTAGCGGGAGGGGGGATACGCAGTATTTT.

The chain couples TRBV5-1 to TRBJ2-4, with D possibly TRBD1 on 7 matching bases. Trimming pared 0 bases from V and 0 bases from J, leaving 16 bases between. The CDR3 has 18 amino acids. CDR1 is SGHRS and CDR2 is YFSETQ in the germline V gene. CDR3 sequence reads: CASSLAAGQHVAKNIQYF. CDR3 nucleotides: TGCGCCAGCAGCTTGGCCGCGGGACAGCATGTAGCCAAAAACATTCAGTACTTC.

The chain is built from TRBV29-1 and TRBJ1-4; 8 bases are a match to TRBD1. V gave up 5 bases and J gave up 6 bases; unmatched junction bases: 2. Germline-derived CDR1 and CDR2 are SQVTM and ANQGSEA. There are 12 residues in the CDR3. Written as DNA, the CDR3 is TGCAGCGTTTCAGGGGGCGATGAAAAACTGTTTTTT. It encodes CSVSGGDEKLFF.

The CDR3 sequence is CATSSPGLSGANVLTF. CDR3 bases: TGTGCCACCAGCAGTCCAGGCCTCTCTGGGGCCAACGTCCTGACTTTC. The genes are TRBV15 and TRBJ2-6; D not certain. Germline values: CDR1 LNHNV, CDR2 YYDKDF (reference sequence). The V end lost 3 bases, the J end lost 0 bases, and 9 bases lay between the germline ends. The CDR3 has 16 amino acids.

The CDR3 bases are TGTGCCAGCAGTGCCCGGACAGGGGGAGACATTCAGTACTTC. Protein sequence: CASSARTGGDIQYF. V and J are TRBV25-1 and TRBJ2-4, with 10 bases aligning to TRBD1. Germline V lookup: CDR1 MGHDK, CDR2 SYGVNS. Losses at the gene ends were 4 bases for V and 8 bases for J; bases not matched to a gene: 5. The CDR3 has 14 residues.

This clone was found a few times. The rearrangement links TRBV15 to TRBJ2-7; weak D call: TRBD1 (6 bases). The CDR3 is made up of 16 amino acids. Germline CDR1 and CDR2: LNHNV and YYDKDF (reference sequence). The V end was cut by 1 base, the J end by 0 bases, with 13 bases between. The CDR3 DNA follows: TGTGCCACCAGCAGAGCATCCGGCAGGGGCTCCTACGAGCAGTACTTC. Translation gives CATSRASGRGSYEQYF.

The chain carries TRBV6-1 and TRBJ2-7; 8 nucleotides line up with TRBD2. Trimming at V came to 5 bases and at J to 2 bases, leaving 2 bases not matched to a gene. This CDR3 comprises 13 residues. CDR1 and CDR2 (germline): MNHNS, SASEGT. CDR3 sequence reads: CASSREGAYEQYF. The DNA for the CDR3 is TGTGCCAGCAGTCGGGAGGGTGCCTACGAGCAGTACTTC.

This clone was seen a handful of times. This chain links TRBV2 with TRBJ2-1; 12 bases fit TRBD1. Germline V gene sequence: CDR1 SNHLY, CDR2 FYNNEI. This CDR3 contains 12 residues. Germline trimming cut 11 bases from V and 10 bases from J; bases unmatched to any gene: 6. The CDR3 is CASGQGAREQFF. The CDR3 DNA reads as TGTGCCTCGGGACAGGGGGCAAGGGAGCAGTTCTTC.

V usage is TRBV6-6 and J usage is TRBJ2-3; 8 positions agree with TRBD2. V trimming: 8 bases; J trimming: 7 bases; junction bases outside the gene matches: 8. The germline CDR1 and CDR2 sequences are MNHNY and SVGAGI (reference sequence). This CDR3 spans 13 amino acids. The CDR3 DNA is TGTGCCAGCGCGGGACTAGGCCTGAATACGCAGTATTTT. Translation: CASAGLGLNTQYF.

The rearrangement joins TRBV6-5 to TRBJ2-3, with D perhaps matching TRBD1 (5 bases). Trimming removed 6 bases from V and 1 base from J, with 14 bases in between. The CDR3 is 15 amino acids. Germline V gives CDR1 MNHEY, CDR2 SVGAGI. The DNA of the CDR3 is TGTGCCAGCAGCCCCGCAGGGTTCGGCACAGATACGCAGTATTTT. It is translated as CASSPAGFGTDTQYF.

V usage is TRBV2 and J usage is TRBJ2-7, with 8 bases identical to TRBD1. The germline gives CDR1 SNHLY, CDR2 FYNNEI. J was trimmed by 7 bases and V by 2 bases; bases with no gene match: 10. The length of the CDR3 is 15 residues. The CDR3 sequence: CASSEPWTGTAEQYF. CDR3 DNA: TGTGCCAGCAGTGAACCCTGGACAGGGACGGCTGAGCAGTACTTC.

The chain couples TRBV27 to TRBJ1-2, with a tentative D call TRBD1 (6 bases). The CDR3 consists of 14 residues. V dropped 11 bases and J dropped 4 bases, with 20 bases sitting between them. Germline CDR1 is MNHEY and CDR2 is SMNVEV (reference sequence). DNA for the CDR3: TGTGCCTGCGGACGGGTGGACAGTCCCTATGGCTACACCTTC. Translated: CACGRVDSPYGYTF.

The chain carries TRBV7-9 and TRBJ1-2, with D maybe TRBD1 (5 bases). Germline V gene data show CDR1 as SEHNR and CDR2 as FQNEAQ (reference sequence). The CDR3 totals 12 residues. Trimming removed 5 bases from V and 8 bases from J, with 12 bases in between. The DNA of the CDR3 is TGTGCCAGCAGCAATTTAAGGGGAGGCTACACCTTC. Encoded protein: CASSNLRGGYTF.